This entry is about one TCR beta chain. Each CDR3 protein is one row after TCRdb ran MiXCR on the 5' RACE reads. The sample holds roughly 340,000 distinct CDR3 sequences; 20% to 25% are singletons and the top ten take 21%. This specimen comes from a study of T-cell memory formation after mild COVID-19. Per the germline V gene, CDR1 is SGHVS and CDR2 is FNYEAQ. The CDR3 runs to 15 residues. V trimming: 5 bases; J trimming: 7 bases; junction bases outside the gene matches: 7. Sequencing was carried out using PBMCs or a T cell subset sorted from them (not recorded which). This chain joins TRBV7-6 and TRBJ1-6, with TRBD1 matching over 8 bases. This receptor was identified in a man younger than 35 who had mild COVID-19 (a few samples of this study predate the infection). Cell type and time point are not known. The CDR3, as DNA: TGTGCCAGCAGCCCACTAAACAGGGGGAATTCACCCCTCCACTTT. Amino acids: CASSPLNRGNSPLHF.